This T cell receptor beta chain originates from a study of shared clonotypes between healthy human individuals. CDR3 length: 18 amino acids. Germline CDR1 LNHDA, CDR2 SQIVND (reference sequence). Trimming at V came to 6 bases and at J to 4 bases, leaving 17 bases not matched to a gene. This clone was recorded once. Its antigen is currently unknown. Findings and limits, study-wide: It was expected that sequencing depth would affect clonotype sharing among donors. Lower generation probabilities were found for non-shared clonotypes than for those shared by all four donors.

The genomic DNA of each subset was split evenly across several immunoSEQ plates. Profiling relied on immunoSEQ multiplex PCR, and the TCRdb table lists in-frame clones only, not all of them. The sample yields roughly 410,000 clones, about 96% seen once. The chain uses TRBV19 and TRBJ2-7; TRBD2 agrees at 11 bases. This clonotype was sampled from a man aged 30 to 45 in good health. Material for sequencing was memory CD8+ T cells sorted from blood. The subset was: CD45RO+ cells pooled with CCR7-negative TemRA cells. This chain's CDR3 is CASSPGTRTSGGSYEQYF. In nucleotides, the CDR3 is TGTGCCAGTAGCCCAGGCACCAGAACTAGCGGGGGTTCTTACGAGCAGTACTTC.